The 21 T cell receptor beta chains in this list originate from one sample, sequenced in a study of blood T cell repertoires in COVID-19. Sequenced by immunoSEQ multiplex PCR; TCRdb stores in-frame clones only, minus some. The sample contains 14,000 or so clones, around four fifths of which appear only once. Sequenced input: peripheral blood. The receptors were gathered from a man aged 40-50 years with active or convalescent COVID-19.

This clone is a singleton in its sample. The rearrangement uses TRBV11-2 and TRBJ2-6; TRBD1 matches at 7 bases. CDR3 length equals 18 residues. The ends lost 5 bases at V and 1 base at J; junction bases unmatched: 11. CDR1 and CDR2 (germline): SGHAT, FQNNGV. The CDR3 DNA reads TGTGCCAGCAGCCGAACGACAGGGAGAAGTTCTGGGGCCAACGTCCTGACTTTC. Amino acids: CASSRTTGRSSGANVLTF.

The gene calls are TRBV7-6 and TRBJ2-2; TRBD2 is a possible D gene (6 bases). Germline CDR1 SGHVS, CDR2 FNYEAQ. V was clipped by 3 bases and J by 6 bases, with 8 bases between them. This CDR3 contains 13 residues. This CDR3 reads CASSFGEAGELFF. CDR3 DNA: TGTGCCAGCAGCTTCGGGGAGGCCGGGGAGCTGTTTTTT.

This chain's CDR3 is CASSFRLAGSTDTQYF. CDR3 coding DNA: TGTGCCAGCAGCTTCCGGCTAGCGGGGAGCACAGATACGCAGTATTTT. The chain joins TRBV7-2 to TRBJ2-3; 9 bases map to TRBD2. The CDR3 contains 16 residues. CDR1 SGHTA and CDR2 FQGNSA come from the germline V gene. J was trimmed by 0 bases and V by 3 bases; bases with no gene match: 4.

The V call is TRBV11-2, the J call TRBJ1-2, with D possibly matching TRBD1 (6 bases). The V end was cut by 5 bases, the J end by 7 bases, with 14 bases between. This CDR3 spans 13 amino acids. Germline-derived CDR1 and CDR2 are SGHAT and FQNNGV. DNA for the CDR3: TGTGCCAGCAGCCCCAACAGGGATAGTGGCTACACCTTC. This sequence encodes CASSPNRDSGYTF.

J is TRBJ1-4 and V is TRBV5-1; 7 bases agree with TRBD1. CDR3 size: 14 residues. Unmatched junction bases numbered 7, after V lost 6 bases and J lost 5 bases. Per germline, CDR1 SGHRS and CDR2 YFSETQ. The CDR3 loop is CASNSGQPNEKLFF. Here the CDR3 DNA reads TGCGCCAGCAATTCGGGACAGCCCAATGAAAAACTGTTTTTT.

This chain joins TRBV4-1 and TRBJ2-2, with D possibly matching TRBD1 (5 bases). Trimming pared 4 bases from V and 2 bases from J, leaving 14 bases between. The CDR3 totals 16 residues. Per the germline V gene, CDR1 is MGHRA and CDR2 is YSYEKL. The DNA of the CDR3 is TGCGCCAGCAGCCTCCTAGGGGCCCTCAACACCGGGGAGCTGTTTTTT. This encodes CASSLLGALNTGELFF.

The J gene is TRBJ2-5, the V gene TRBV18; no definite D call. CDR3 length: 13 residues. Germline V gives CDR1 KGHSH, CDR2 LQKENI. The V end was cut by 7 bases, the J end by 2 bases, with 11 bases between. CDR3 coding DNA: TGTGCCAGCTGCACGTCGGAGCAAGAGACCCAGTACTTC. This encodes CASCTSEQETQYF.

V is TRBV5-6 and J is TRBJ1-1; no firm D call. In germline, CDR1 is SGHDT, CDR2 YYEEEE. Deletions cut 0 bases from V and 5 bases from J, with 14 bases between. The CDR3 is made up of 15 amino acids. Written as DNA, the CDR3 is TGTGCCAGCAGCTTGGGGGAGCTACACCGGACTGAAGCTTTCTTT. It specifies CASSLGELHRTEAFF.

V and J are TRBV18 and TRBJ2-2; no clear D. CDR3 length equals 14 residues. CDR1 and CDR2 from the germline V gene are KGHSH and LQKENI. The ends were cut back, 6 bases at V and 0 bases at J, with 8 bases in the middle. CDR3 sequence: CASSPPTNTGELFF. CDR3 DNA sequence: TGTGCCAGCTCCCCTCCTACGAACACCGGGGAGCTGTTTTTT.

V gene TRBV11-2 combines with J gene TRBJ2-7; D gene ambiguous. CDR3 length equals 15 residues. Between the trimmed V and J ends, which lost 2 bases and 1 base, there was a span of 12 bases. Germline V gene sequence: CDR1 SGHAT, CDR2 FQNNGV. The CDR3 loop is CASSLLSTQSYEQYF. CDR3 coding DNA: TGTGCCAGCAGCTTACTTTCCACACAATCCTACGAGCAGTACTTC.

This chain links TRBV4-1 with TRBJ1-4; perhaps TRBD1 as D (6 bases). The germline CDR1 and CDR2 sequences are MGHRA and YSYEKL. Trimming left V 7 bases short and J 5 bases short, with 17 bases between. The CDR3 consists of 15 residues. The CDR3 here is CASNLQTGRNEKLFF. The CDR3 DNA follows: TGCGCCAGCAACCTCCAGACAGGAAGAAATGAAAAACTGTTTTTT.

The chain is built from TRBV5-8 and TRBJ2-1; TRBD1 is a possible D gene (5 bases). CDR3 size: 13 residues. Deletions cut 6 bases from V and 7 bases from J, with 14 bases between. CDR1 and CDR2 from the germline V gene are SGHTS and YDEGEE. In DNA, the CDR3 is TGTGCCAGCACGAGACAGTCATGGAATGAGCAGTTCTTC. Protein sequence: CASTRQSWNEQFF.

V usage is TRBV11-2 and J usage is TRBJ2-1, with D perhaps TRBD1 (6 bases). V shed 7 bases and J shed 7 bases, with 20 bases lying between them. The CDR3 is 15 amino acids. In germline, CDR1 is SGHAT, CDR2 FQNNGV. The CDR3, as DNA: TGTGCCAGCACCACCGTGGGGCAGGGGCGGAATGAGCAGTTCTTC. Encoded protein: CASTTVGQGRNEQFF.

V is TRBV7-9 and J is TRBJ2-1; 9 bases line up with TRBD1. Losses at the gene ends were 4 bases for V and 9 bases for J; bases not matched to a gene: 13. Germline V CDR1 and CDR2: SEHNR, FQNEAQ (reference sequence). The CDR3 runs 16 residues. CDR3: CASSSPGGTGTIEQFF. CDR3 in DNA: TGTGCCAGCAGCTCCCCCGGAGGGACAGGGACCATTGAGCAGTTCTTC.

This CDR3 reads CATSSNDHRDLGKNIQYF. DNA for the CDR3: TGTGCCACCAGCAGTAACGATCACAGGGATCTCGGCAAAAACATTCAGTACTTC. The chain combines TRBV15 with TRBJ2-4; TRBD1 might be the D (6 bases). V was cut by 3 bases and J by 3 bases, with 21 bases left in between. This CDR3 comprises 18 residues. Germline V CDR1 and CDR2: LNHNV, YYDKDF (reference sequence).

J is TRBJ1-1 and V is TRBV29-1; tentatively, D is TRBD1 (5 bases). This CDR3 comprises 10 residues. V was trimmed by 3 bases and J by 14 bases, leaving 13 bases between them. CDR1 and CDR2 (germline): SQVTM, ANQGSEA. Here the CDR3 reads CSVDWSGIFF. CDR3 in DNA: TGCAGCGTTGACTGGTCAGGGATATTCTTT. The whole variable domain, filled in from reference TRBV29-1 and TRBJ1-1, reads SAVISQKPSRDICQRGTSLTIQCQVDSQVTMMFWYRQQPGQSLTLIATANQGSEATYESGFVIDKFPISRPNLTFSTLTVSNMSPEDSSIYLCSVDWSGIFFGQGTRLTVV.

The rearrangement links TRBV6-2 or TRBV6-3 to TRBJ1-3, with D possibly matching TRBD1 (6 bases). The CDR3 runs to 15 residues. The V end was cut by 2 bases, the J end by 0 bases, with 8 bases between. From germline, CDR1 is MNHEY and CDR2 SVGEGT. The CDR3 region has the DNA TGTGCCAGCAGTTACCGGACAGTCTCTGGAAACACCATATATTTT. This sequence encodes CASSYRTVSGNTIYF.

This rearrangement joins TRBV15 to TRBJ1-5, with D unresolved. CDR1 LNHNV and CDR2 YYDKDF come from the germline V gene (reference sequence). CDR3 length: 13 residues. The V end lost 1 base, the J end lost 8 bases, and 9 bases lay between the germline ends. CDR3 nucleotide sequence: TGTGCCACCAGCAGAGCCCGGAGGGAGCCCCAGCATTTT. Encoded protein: CATSRARREPQHF.

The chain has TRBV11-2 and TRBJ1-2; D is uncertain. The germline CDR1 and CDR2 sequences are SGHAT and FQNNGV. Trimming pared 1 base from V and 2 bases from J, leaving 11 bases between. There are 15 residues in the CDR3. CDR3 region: CASSLVGNRNYGYTF. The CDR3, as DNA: TGTGCCAGCAGCTTAGTGGGCAACAGAAACTATGGCTACACCTTC.

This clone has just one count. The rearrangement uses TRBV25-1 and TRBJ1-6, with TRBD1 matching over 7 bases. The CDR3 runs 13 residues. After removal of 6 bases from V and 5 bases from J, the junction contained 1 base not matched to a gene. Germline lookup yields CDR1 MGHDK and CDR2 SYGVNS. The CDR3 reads CASRGQHNSPLHF. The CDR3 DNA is TGTGCCAGCAGGGGACAGCATAATTCACCCCTCCACTTT.

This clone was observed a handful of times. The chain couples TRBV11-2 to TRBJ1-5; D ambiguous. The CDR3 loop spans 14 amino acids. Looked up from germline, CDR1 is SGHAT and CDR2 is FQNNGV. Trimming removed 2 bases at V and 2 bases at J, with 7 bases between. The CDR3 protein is CASSLSGGNQPQHF. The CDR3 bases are TGTGCCAGCAGCTTATCCGGGGGCAATCAGCCCCAGCATTTT.